Listed here are 14 T cell receptor beta chains from one sample, sequenced in a study of T cell responses to AZD1222 COVID-19 vaccine. The method was immunoSEQ multiplex PCR; TCRdb's version includes in-frame clones alone and lacks a portion of them. Of around 170,000 clones in the sample, about 93% were seen once. The material was peripheral blood, obtained 28 days after the second AZD1222 dose. The receptors shown here come from an adult who received the AZD1222 COVID-19 vaccine.

The J gene is TRBJ2-1, the V gene TRBV7-8, with 10 bases identical to TRBD2. The germline V gene encodes CDR1 SGHVS and CDR2 FQNEAQ. The length of the CDR3 is 20 residues. V trimming: 1 base; J trimming: 5 bases; junction bases outside the gene matches: 17. Here the CDR3 DNA reads TGTGCCAGCAGCTTAGTTCCTAGCGGGAGCAGTGACCTCCGACACAATGAGCAGTTCTTC. Its translation: CASSLVPSGSSDLRHNEQFF.

The chain employs TRBV21-1 and TRBJ2-7. TRBV21-1 is listed as a pseudogene. The CDR3 sequence is 20 residues long. CDR3 sequence: CASSKARGISAAEWFGEQYF. The DNA of the CDR3 is TGTGCCAGCAGCAAAGCTCGGGGCATCTCCGCGGCAGAATGGTTCGGGGAGCAGTACTTC.

This chain uses TRBV24-1 with TRBJ2-5; D remains ambiguous. Germline CDR1 KGHDR, CDR2 SFDVKD. Trimming pared 4 bases from V and 7 bases from J, leaving 12 bases between. This CDR3 contains 13 residues. The DNA of the CDR3 is TGTGCCACCAGTGACAACAAGGCCTGGACCCAGTACTTC. Its protein is CATSDNKAWTQYF.

V usage is TRBV30 and J usage is TRBJ2-7, with TRBD2 matching over 11 bases. Germline V gene data show CDR1 as GTSNPN and CDR2 as SVGIG (reference sequence). The CDR3 sequence is 15 residues long. V gave up 3 bases and J gave up 6 bases; unmatched junction bases: 10. The CDR3 DNA reads as TGTGCCTGGAGCCAAAAGGGACTAGCGGCCGCCGAGCAGTACTTC. Amino acids: CAWSQKGLAAAEQYF. Supplemented by reference TRBV30 and TRBJ2-7, the full variable domain reads SQTIHQWPATLVQPVGSPLSLECTVEGTSNPNLYWYRQAAGRGLQLLFYSVGIGQISSEVPQNLSASRPQDRQFILSSKKLLLSDSGFYLCAWSQKGLAAAEQYFGPGTRLTVT.

This chain joins TRBV7-3 and TRBJ1-4; 7 bases agree with TRBD1. This CDR3 has 19 amino acids. With 1 base clipped from V and 0 bases from J, the junction kept 11 bases outside the gene matches. Germline CDR1 and CDR2: SGHTA and FQGTGA. Here the CDR3 DNA reads TGTGCCAGCAGCTTAATTCCACCCCGACAGGGTCCAACTAATGAAAAACTGTTTTTT. Its protein is CASSLIPPRQGPTNEKLFF.

The chain employs TRBV3-1 (or the pseudogene TRBV3-2) and TRBJ1-4; tentatively, D is TRBD1 (5 bases). Trimming cost V 1 base and J 8 bases, with 11 bases left between them. The germline V gene has CDR1 LGHDT and CDR2 YNNKEL (reference sequence). The CDR3 consists of 14 residues. DNA of the CDR3: TGTGCCAGCAGCCAAGGAGGGGTGTGGGAAAAACTGTTTTTT. Its protein product is CASSQGGVWEKLFF.

The chain combines TRBV12-3 or TRBV12-4 with TRBJ2-1; no definite D call. This CDR3 region has 11 residues. Trimming cost V 5 bases and J 6 bases, with 5 bases left between them. The CDR3 region has the DNA TGTGCCAGCAGTGCACTCAATGAGCAGTTCTTC. It translates to CASSALNEQFF.

The chain carries TRBV5-4 and TRBJ2-3; D uncertain. Per germline, CDR1 SGHNT and CDR2 YYREEE (reference sequence). This CDR3 is 13 amino acids long. V was cut by 2 bases and J by 0 bases, with 4 bases left in between. The CDR3 sequence is CASSFESTDTQYF. CDR3 DNA: TGTGCCAGCAGCTTCGAAAGCACAGATACGCAGTATTTT.

V gene TRBV7-2 combines with J gene TRBJ1-2; TRBD1 agrees at 9 bases. The trim removed 5 bases at V and 7 bases at J, leaving 8 bases unmatched. The CDR3 is 14 residues long. Germline lookup yields CDR1 SGHTA and CDR2 FQGNSA. In DNA, the CDR3 is TGTGCCAGCAGCCTGGGACAGGGTGAGGTTGGCTACACCTTC. Translated: CASSLGQGEVGYTF.

The V gene is TRBV5-5, the J gene TRBJ1-5; the D gene is possibly TRBD1 (5 bases). V was pared by 2 bases and J by 0 bases, with 18 bases between. CDR1 and CDR2 from the germline V gene are SGHKS and YYEKEE (reference sequence). The CDR3 loop spans 18 amino acids. The DNA of the CDR3 is TGTGCCAGCAGCTTATCCTATGACAGACGGTATAGCAATCAGCCCCAGCATTTT. Its translation: CASSLSYDRRYSNQPQHF.

This chain joins TRBV4-1 and TRBJ1-1, with D perhaps matching TRBD1 (5 bases). The germline V gene has CDR1 MGHRA and CDR2 YSYEKL. Trimming left V 4 bases short and J 3 bases short, with 9 bases between. This CDR3 has 13 residues. CDR3 sequence reads: CASSLGDYTEAFF. CDR3 sequence (DNA): TGCGCCAGCAGCCTGGGGGATTACACTGAAGCTTTCTTT.

V is TRBV7-8 and J is TRBJ2-1, with D possibly TRBD2 on 5 matching bases. The CDR3 is 16 amino acids. Germline V gene sequence: CDR1 SGHVS, CDR2 FQNEAQ. V was clipped by 1 base and J by 5 bases, with 15 bases between them. CDR3: CASSLVGSGSDNEQFF. For the CDR3, the DNA is TGTGCCAGCAGCTTAGTTGGGTCGGGGAGTGACAATGAGCAGTTCTTC. Complete variable domain (other parts from reference TRBV7-8 and TRBJ2-1): GAGVSQSPRYKVAKRGQDVALRCDPISGHVSLFWYQQALGQGPEFLTYFQNEAQLDKSGLPSDRFFAERPEGSVSTLKIQRTQQEDSAVYLCASSLVGSGSDNEQFFGPGTRLTVL.

The J gene is TRBJ1-2, the V gene TRBV19; tentative D call: TRBD1 (6 bases). V gave up 3 bases and J gave up 4 bases, with 12 bases separating them. Germline loops: CDR1 LNHDA, CDR2 SQIVND (reference sequence). The CDR3 runs 14 residues. The DNA for the CDR3 is TGTGCCAGTAGTATCCAGGGGCGGGTCTATGGCTACACCTTC. It codes for CASSIQGRVYGYTF.

This clone was observed once. The chain uses TRBV12-3 or TRBV12-4 and TRBJ2-7; D may be TRBD2 (5 bases). This CDR3 is built from 12 residues. With 3 bases removed from V and 4 bases from J, the gap between germline ends came to 7 bases. The CDR3 DNA reads TGTGCCAGCAGTTTCCGAGGGTACGAGCAGTACTTC. It encodes CASSFRGYEQYF.